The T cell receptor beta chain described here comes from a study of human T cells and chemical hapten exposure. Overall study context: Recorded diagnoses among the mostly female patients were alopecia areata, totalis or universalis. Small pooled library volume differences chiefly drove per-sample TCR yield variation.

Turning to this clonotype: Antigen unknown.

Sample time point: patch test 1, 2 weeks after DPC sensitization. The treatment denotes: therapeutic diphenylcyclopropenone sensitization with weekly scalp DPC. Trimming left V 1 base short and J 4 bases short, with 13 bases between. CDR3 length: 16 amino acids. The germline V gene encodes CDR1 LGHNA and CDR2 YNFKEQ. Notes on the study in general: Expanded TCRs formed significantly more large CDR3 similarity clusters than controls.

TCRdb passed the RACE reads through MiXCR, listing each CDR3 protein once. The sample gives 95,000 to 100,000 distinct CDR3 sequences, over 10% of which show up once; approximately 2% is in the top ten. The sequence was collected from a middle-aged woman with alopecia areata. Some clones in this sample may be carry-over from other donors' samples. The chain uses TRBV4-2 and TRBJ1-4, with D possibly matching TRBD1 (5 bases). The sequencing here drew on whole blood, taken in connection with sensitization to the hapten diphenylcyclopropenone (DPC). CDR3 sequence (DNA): TGTGCCAGCAGCCAAGGATCCAGGGTCCATAATGAAAAACTGTTTTTT. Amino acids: CASSQGSRVHNEKLFF.